The subject of this entry is one T cell receptor beta chain. This sample was taken from a study of control samples from healthy donors and cancer patients. This table comes from immunoSEQ multiplex PCR, and its TCRdb copy is limited to in-frame clones, with some not included. The table records roughly 400,000 clones, about 93% of them present only once. This clonotype originated in a man between 40 and 49 years old with head and neck cancer. Source material: PBMCs.

This CDR3 reads CASSQQGQGLSYGYTF. In DNA, the CDR3 is TGTGCCAGCAGCCAACAAGGGCAGGGGCTCTCCTACGGCTACACCTTC. V is TRBV7-9 and J is TRBJ1-2, with D possibly TRBD1 on 6 matching bases. V was clipped by 5 bases and J by 8 bases, with 24 bases between them. CDR3 length: 16 residues. CDR1 and CDR2 (germline): SEHNR, FQNEAQ (reference sequence). Full variable domain (outside the CDR3, taken from reference TRBV7-9 and TRBJ1-2): DTGVSQNPRHKITKRGQNVTFRCDPISEHNRLYWYRQTLGQGPEFLTYFQNEAQLEKSRLLSDRFSAERPKGSFSTLEIQRTEQGDSAMYLCASSQQGQGLSYGYTFGSGTRLTVV.